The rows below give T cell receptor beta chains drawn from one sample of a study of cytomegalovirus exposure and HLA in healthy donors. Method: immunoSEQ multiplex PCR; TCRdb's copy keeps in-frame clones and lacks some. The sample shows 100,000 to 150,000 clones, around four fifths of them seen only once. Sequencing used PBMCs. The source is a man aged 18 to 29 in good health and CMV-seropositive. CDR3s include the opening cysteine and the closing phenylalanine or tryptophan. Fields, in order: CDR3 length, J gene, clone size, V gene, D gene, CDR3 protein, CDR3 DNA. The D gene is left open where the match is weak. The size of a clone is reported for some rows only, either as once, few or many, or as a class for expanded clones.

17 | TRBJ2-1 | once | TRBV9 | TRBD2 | CASSERTSGEFYNEQFF | TGTGCCAGCAGCGAGCGGACTAGCGGGGAGTTCTACAATGAGCAGTTCTTC
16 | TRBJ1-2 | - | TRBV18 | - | CASSPMEPGVNYGYTF | TGTGCCAGCTCACCAATGGAGCCAGGGGTTAACTATGGCTACACCTTC
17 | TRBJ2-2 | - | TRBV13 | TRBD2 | CASSLGLGGANTGELFF | TGTGCCAGCAGCTTAGGCCTCGGGGGGGCGAACACCGGGGAGCTGTTTTTT
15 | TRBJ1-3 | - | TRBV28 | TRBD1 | CASRSLDRDGNTIYF | TGTGCCAGCAGGTCCCTCGACAGGGATGGAAACACCATATATTTT
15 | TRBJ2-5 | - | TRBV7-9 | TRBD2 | CASGAGLAGGETQYF | TGTGCCAGCGGGGCGGGACTAGCGGGGGGAGAGACCCAGTACTTC
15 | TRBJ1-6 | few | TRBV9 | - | CASSTSASYNSPLHF | TGTGCCAGCAGCACTAGCGCGAGCTATAATTCACCCCTCCACTTT
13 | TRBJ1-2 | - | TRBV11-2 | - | CASSFRQDYGYTF | TGTGCCAGCAGCTTCAGGCAAGACTATGGCTACACCTTC
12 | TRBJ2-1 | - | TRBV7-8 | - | CASSPVRGEQFF | TGTGCCAGCAGCCCTGTCCGGGGGGAGCAGTTCTTC
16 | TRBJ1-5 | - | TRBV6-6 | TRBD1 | CASNPQGQLSNQPQHF | TGTGCCAGCAACCCTCAGGGACAGCTTAGCAATCAGCCCCAGCATTTT
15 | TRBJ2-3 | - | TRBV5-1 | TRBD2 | CASSLAGGTADTQYF | TGCGCCAGCTCCCTAGCGGGGGGGACCGCAGATACGCAGTATTTT
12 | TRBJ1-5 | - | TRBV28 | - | CASSSGEKPQHF | TGTGCCAGCAGTTCAGGGGAGAAGCCCCAGCATTTT